Following are 14 T cell receptor beta chains from one sample sequenced in a study of T cells in Graves' hyperthyroidism and ophthalmopathy. RNA transcripts yielded amplified TCR beta CDR3 regions. The HTBI set primed first-round TCR CDR3 RT-PCR. A single record per CDR3 protein comes from TCRdb applying MiXCR to the multiplex PCR reads. The table records some 500,000 distinct CDR3 sequences, approximately 15% of them present only once. Sequenced sample: blood. The source of these receptors is a woman between 18 and 29 years old with Graves' hyperthyroidism.

This clonotype has ten or more counts. The gene calls are TRBV20-1 and TRBJ2-7; TRBD2 agrees at 13 bases. The germline V gene has CDR1 DFQATT and CDR2 SNEGSKA (reference sequence). The CDR3 is 16 residues long. V shed 6 bases and J 0 bases; nucleotides not matched to a gene: 8. CDR3: CSADTRTSGSSYEQYF. CDR3 sequence (DNA): TGCAGTGCCGACACCAGGACTAGCGGGAGCTCCTACGAGCAGTACTTC.

This clonotype has a count of ten or more. The chain has TRBV28 and TRBJ2-1; D possibly corresponds to TRBD1 (5 bases). Deletions cut 4 bases from V and 5 bases from J, with 18 bases between. In germline, CDR1 is MDHEN, CDR2 SYDVKM. This CDR3 has 16 amino acids. CDR3 protein: CASSSRRIRTNNEQFF. The CDR3 nucleotides are TGTGCCAGCAGTTCTCGTCGGATTAGGACAAACAATGAGCAGTTCTTC.

The chain joins TRBV11-1 to TRBJ2-1; no firm D call. V lost 3 bases, J lost 0 bases, and 15 bases lay in between. CDR1 is SGHAT and CDR2 is FQDESV in the germline V gene (reference sequence). CDR3 length: 17 residues. In DNA, the CDR3 is TGTGCCAGCAGCTTGAGTTCCAGCTTCCTCTCCTACAATGAGCAGTTCTTC. Amino acids: CASSLSSSFLSYNEQFF.

The table lists this clonotype with many counts. This chain uses TRBV20-1 with TRBJ2-1; TRBD2 aligns across 8 bases. From germline, CDR1 is DFQATT and CDR2 SNEGSKA (reference sequence). The length of the CDR3 is 15 residues. The V and J ends lost 6 bases and 5 bases, in that order; junction bases with no gene match: 12. CDR3 sequence: CSAADSGVPNNEQFF. The CDR3 DNA follows: TGCAGTGCGGCGGATAGCGGGGTCCCTAACAATGAGCAGTTCTTC.

This clonotype was counted ten times or more. The chain recombines TRBV12-3 or TRBV12-4 with TRBJ2-7, with 9 positions matching TRBD2. Germline trimming cut 1 base from V and 3 bases from J; bases unmatched to any gene: 4. This CDR3 spans 15 amino acids. For the CDR3, the DNA is TGTGCCAGCAGTTTAGGTTCTAGCGGGGTCTACGAGCAGTACGTC. Translated: CASSLGSSGVYEQYV.

The V gene is TRBV6-5, the J gene TRBJ1-1, with 7 bases lining up with TRBD1. V was clipped by 2 bases and J by 5 bases; unmatched bases: 8. This CDR3 is 15 amino acids long. CDR1 is MNHEY, CDR2 SVGAGI, per germline. CDR3 loop: CASSYGRQGRTEAFF. CDR3 DNA: TGTGCCAGCAGTTACGGACGACAGGGTAGAACTGAAGCTTTCTTT.

This clonotype was picked up many times. The chain has TRBV6-1 and TRBJ2-3; 8 bases map to TRBD2. J was trimmed by 3 bases and V by 4 bases; bases with no gene match: 9. The CDR3 has 16 amino acids. Germline CDR1 MNHNS, CDR2 SASEGT. The DNA of the CDR3 is TGTGCCAGCAGTGGGGGTGAGCGGGAGATAACAGATACGCAGTATTTT. Residues: CASSGGEREITDTQYF.

As regards this clonotype: Mismatch with germline at one junction end may stem from a read error. The rearrangement uses TRBV6-1 and TRBJ2-3; TRBD2 aligns across 7 bases. This CDR3 has 15 residues. Germline lookup yields CDR1 MNHNS and CDR2 SASEGT. The CDR3: CAGSGAGRSTDTQYF. The CDR3 DNA reads TGTGCCGGCAGTGGAGCGGGACGCAGCACAGATACGCAGTATTTT.

This clonotype was picked up many times. The V call is TRBV9, the J call TRBJ2-1, with 7 bases aligning to TRBD2. The V gene end was trimmed by 3 bases and the J gene end by 1 base; junction bases not matched to a gene: 10. The germline V gene encodes CDR1 SGDLS and CDR2 YYNGEE. The CDR3 has 17 amino acids. The CDR3 nucleotides read TGTGCCAGCAGCGGCCTTAAAGTGGGAGGGTCCTACAATGAGCAGTTCTTC. Amino acid sequence: CASSGLKVGGSYNEQFF.

This clonotype has at least ten counts. The chain employs TRBV20-1 and TRBJ2-5; 8 nucleotides match TRBD2. CDR3 size: 14 residues. Germline CDR1 reads DFQATT; CDR2 reads SNEGSKA (reference sequence). V lost 5 bases to trimming and J lost 1 base; unmatched junction nucleotides: 6. CDR3 nucleotides: TGCAGTGCTTGGGGGCTAGCGGGCCAAGAGACCCAGTACTTC. Its protein is CSAWGLAGQETQYF.

This clonotype has at least ten counts. V usage is TRBV19 and J usage is TRBJ1-1; 10 bases agree with TRBD1. With 4 bases clipped from V and 5 bases from J, the junction kept 7 bases outside the gene matches. Looked up from germline, CDR1 is LNHDA and CDR2 is SQIVND (reference sequence). The CDR3 has 15 amino acids. CDR3 DNA: TGTGCCAGTAGTACTAGGACAGGGGGTGGGACTGAAGCTTTCTTT. Protein product: CASSTRTGGGTEAFF.

At least ten counts were recorded for this clonotype. This CDR3 reads CASSLPAGLNTGELFF. The CDR3 coding sequence is TGCGCCAGCAGTTTGCCGGCCGGGCTTAACACCGGGGAGCTGTTTTTT. The genes are TRBV5-1 and TRBJ2-2; D gene ambiguous. Germline CDR1 and CDR2: SGHRS and YFSETQ. Trimming removed 5 bases at V and 2 bases at J, with 16 bases between. This CDR3 contains 16 residues.

This clonotype occurred many times. The chain employs TRBV3-1 and TRBJ2-2; 8 nucleotides align to TRBD2. The CDR3 length is 14 residues. The trim removed 3 bases at V and 10 bases at J, leaving 7 bases unmatched. The germline V gene has CDR1 LGHDT and CDR2 YNNKEL (reference sequence). CDR3 nucleotide sequence: TGTGCCAGCAGCCAGTCGGCGACTAGCGTGGAGCTGTTTTTT. The encoded protein is CASSQSATSVELFF.

This clonotype occurred many times. The rearrangement uses TRBV30 and TRBJ2-5, with no clear D. Germline V CDR1 and CDR2: GTSNPN, SVGIG (reference sequence). The V gene lost 0 bases and the J gene lost 0 bases, with 5 bases spanning the gap. This CDR3 spans 13 amino acids. The CDR3 DNA reads as TGTGCCTGGAGTGTCGAGTACCAAGAGACCCAGTACTTC. It is translated as CAWSVEYQETQYF.